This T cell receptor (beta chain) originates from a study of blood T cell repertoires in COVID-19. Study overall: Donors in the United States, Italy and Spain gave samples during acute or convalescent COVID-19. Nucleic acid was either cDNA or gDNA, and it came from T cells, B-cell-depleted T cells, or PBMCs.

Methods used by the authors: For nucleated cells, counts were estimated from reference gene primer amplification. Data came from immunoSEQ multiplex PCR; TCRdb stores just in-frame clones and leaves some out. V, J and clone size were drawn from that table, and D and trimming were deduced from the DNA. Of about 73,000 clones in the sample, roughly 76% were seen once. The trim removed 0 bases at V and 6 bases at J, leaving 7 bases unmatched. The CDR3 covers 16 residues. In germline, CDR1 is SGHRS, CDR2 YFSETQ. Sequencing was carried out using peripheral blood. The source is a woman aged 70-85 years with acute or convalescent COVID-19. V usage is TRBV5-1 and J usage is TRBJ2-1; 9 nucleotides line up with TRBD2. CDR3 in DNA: TGCGCCAGCAGCTTGGGGCTAGCGGGGCCTTTCAATGAGCAGTTCTTC. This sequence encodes CASSLGLAGPFNEQFF.